Described below is a single T cell receptor (beta chain) sequence and its context. The antigen remains unidentified. These data originate in a study of radiation and T cells in renal cell carcinoma. The CDR3 covers 16 residues. V shed 0 bases and J shed 4 bases, with 13 bases lying between them. Germline V gene lookup returns CDR1 SGHRS and CDR2 YFSETQ. Some clones are missing from TCRdb's copy, which holds only in-frame ones; the method was immunoSEQ multiplex PCR. This table has 85,000 to 100,000 clones, approximately 86% appearing once. The time point denotes: baseline pretreatment blood. Treatment indicated: 15 Gy SBRT to primary tumor, nephrectomy 4 weeks later. Serial blood draws occurred at baseline and 2 and 4 weeks post-SBRT. The tumor was a clear cell renal cell carcinoma. Findings and caveats of the study: In blood, top tumor clones expanded by 2 weeks, shrinking by 4. No pretreatment tumor biopsies were available for baseline clonotypes.

This clonotype was obtained from a man in his fifties or sixties with renal cell carcinoma. Sequences were derived from blood, sampled from a patient whose treatment included radiotherapy and nephrectomy. This chain uses TRBV5-1 with TRBJ2-2; D is perhaps TRBD2 (5 bases). In DNA, the CDR3 is TGCGCCAGCAGCTTGGAGGCTAGCTCAGGCACCGGGGAGCTGTTTTTT. Its protein product is CASSLEASSGTGELFF.